Listed below are T cell receptor beta chains from one sample, sequenced in a study of blood T cells in healthy people across ages. Using its own MiXCR run on the 5' RACE reads, TCRdb lists one record per CDR3 protein. The profile shows hundreds of thousands of distinct CDR3 sequences, around 62% of them singletons. The specimen sequenced was blood. The source of these receptors is a man younger than 45 in good health. Each CDR3 is given with its conserved first and last residue. D genes are given only for firm matches. Clone size is stated in some rows and not others, as once, few, many or a class when expanded.

clone_size,j_call,v_call,d_call,cdr3_aa,cdr3_nt
.,TRBJ2-1,TRBV5-1,.,CASSLGRDEFF,TGCGCCAGCAGCTTGGGACGAGATGAGTTCTTC
.,TRBJ1-2,TRBV12-3/TRBV12-4,TRBD1,CASKTGRVGQGLSGYTF,TGTGCCAGCAAAACGGGGAGGGTAGGACAGGGATTGAGTGGCTACACCTTC
.,TRBJ2-3,TRBV5-1,.,CASSLGTDPQGDTQYF,TGCGCCAGCAGCTTGGGCACAGACCCTCAGGGGGATACGCAGTATTTT
.,TRBJ1-2,TRBV20-1,.,CSVGSGAPNYGYTF,TGCAGTGTAGGTTCAGGGGCCCCCAACTATGGCTACACCTTC
.,TRBJ2-1,TRBV15,.,CATSRDQGFYNEQFF,TGTGCCACCAGCAGAGATCAAGGATTCTACAATGAGCAGTTCTTC
.,TRBJ1-2,TRBV20-1,.,CSAVRLNYGYTF,TGCAGTGCTGTTCGGTTAAACTATGGCTACACCTTC
once,TRBJ2-1,TRBV11-3,.,CASSLDSDKQFF,TGTGCCAGCAGCTTGGATTCAGATAAGCAGTTCTTC
few,TRBJ2-5,TRBV29-1,.,CSVGGRTQETQYF,TGCAGCGTTGGGGGACGGACCCAAGAGACCCAGTACTTC
.,TRBJ1-4,TRBV2,TRBD1,CASSRRGGAGEKLFF,TGTGCCAGCAGCCGACGAGGGGGCGCTGGTGAAAAACTGTTTTTT
.,TRBJ2-1,TRBV5-1,TRBD1,CASILGQSSYNEQFF,TGCGCCAGCATATTGGGACAGAGCTCCTACAATGAGCAGTTCTTC
few,TRBJ1-5,TRBV29-1,TRBD1,CSVGGTGVEPQHF,TGCAGCGTTGGGGGGACAGGCGTCGAGCCCCAGCATTTT
.,TRBJ2-5,TRBV4-2,.,CASSQVAGARETQYF,TGTGCCAGCAGCCAAGTTGCGGGGGCAAGGGAGACCCAGTACTTC
.,TRBJ2-3,TRBV7-2,.,CASSFRGGWDTDTQYF,TGTGCCAGCAGCTTTAGGGGGGGGTGGGACACAGATACGCAGTATTTT
.,TRBJ2-1,TRBV5-1,TRBD1,CASSQKGIGTGGRDEQFF,TGCGCCAGCAGCCAAAAGGGTATCGGGACAGGGGGCAGGGATGAGCAGTTCTTC
.,TRBJ2-3,TRBV7-3,TRBD1,CASSGQGYSDTQYF,TGTGCCAGCAGCGGACAGGGGTATTCAGATACGCAGTATTTT
.,TRBJ2-5,TRBV6-5,.,CASSFQPETQYF,TGTGCCAGCAGTTTCCAGCCAGAGACCCAGTACTTC
.,TRBJ2-7,TRBV12-3/TRBV12-4,TRBD2,CASSWAGGAHNEQYF,TGTGCCAGCAGTTGGGCGGGGGGAGCCCACAATGAGCAGTACTTC
.,TRBJ1-6,TRBV5-4,.,CASSDVLGVRNSPLHF,TGTGCCAGCAGCGATGTATTGGGGGTACGAAATTCACCCCTCCACTTT
.,TRBJ2-4,TRBV21-1,.,CASPVGTKNIQYF,TGTGCCAGTCCTGTTGGGACCAAAAACATTCAGTACTTC
once,TRBJ2-3,TRBV20-1,TRBD1,CSAFNRDRGTDTQYF,TGCAGTGCATTTAACCGGGACAGGGGCACAGATACGCAGTATTTT
.,TRBJ2-1,TRBV9,.,CASSNPSLDGNNEQFF,TGTGCCAGCAGCAACCCCTCGCTAGACGGGAACAATGAGCAGTTCTTC
.,TRBJ2-4,TRBV20-1,TRBD2,CSGEGPLRYIQYF,TGCAGTGGGGAGGGGCCCCTCCGGTACATTCAGTACTTC
medium-sized,TRBJ2-4,TRBV27,.,CASSPLWVSGIAKNIQYF,TGTGCCAGCAGTCCACTGTGGGTTAGCGGTATAGCCAAAAACATTCAGTACTTC
.,TRBJ2-3,TRBV6-4,TRBD2,CASSDSATSGGDSTDTQYF,TGTGCCAGCAGTGACTCAGCGACTAGCGGGGGCGATAGCACAGATACGCAGTATTTT
.,TRBJ2-3,TRBV6-2/TRBV6-3,TRBD2,CASSWTSGVDTQYF,TGTGCCAGCAGTTGGACTAGCGGGGTGGATACGCAGTATTTT
.,TRBJ1-2,TRBV12-3/TRBV12-4,.,CASSRGPNYGYTF,TGTGCCAGCAGCCGAGGCCCCAACTATGGCTACACCTTC
.,TRBJ1-5,TRBV28,.,CASTNLDRQAGYSNQPQHF,TGTGCCAGCACCAACCTTGATAGACAGGCCGGCTATAGCAATCAGCCCCAGCATTTT
few,TRBJ2-1,TRBV7-2,TRBD2,CASSFIIGSGGTSYNEQFF,TGTGCCAGCAGCTTTATTATTGGTTCGGGGGGAACCTCCTACAATGAGCAGTTCTTC
few,TRBJ2-1,TRBV20-1,.,CSALGGGGNSYNEQFF,TGCAGTGCCCTCGGAGGGGGGGGGAACTCCTACAATGAGCAGTTCTTC
.,TRBJ1-6,TRBV6-5,.,CASSYVSGNSPLHF,TGTGCCAGCAGTTATGTTTCTGGGAATTCACCCCTCCACTTT
.,TRBJ2-7,TRBV4-3,.,CASSQNIGQNDEQYF,TGCGCCAGCAGCCAGAACATTGGACAGAACGACGAGCAGTACTTC
few,TRBJ2-1,TRBV13,TRBD2,CASKGLVDEQFF,TGTGCCAGCAAGGGACTAGTGGATGAGCAGTTCTTC
.,TRBJ2-7,TRBV9,.,CASSVTDKPSYEQYF,TGTGCCAGCAGCGTGACGGACAAGCCATCCTACGAGCAGTACTTC
.,TRBJ2-1,TRBV6-2/TRBV6-3,.,CASSDGTPTSFF,TGTGCCAGCAGTGACGGGACTCCTACGTCGTTCTTC
few,TRBJ2-2,TRBV6-5,.,CASSYYGELFF,TGTGCCAGCAGTTACTATGGGGAGCTGTTTTTT
.,TRBJ2-3,TRBV7-2,.,CASSSRTRASTDTQYF,TGTGCCAGCAGCTCTCGGACCCGCGCTAGCACAGATACGCAGTATTTT
few,TRBJ2-1,TRBV14,TRBD1,CASSQLGGASYNEQFF,TGTGCCAGCAGCCAGTTAGGGGGCGCCTCCTACAATGAGCAGTTCTTC
.,TRBJ2-3,TRBV7-9,TRBD2,CASSLNGGASGDTQYF,TGTGCCAGCAGCTTGAACGGGGGGGCCTCGGGAGATACGCAGTATTTT
.,TRBJ2-7,TRBV10-3,.,CAISESRIYEQYF,TGTGCCATCAGTGAGTCCCGGATCTACGAGCAGTACTTC
.,TRBJ1-4,TRBV6-6,.,CASSQQGGNEKLFF,TGTGCCAGCAGTCAACAGGGAGGCAACGAAAAACTGTTTTTT
.,TRBJ2-7,TRBV7-8,.,CASGPVGSYYEQYF,TGTGCCAGCGGACCTGTCGGTAGCTACTACGAGCAGTACTTC
once,TRBJ2-7,TRBV20-1,.,CSAPDRTELYEQYF,TGCAGTGCTCCTGACCGGACAGAGCTCTACGAGCAGTACTTC
few,TRBJ1-5,TRBV12-3/TRBV12-4,.,CASSLASGGQPQHF,TGTGCCAGCAGTTTAGCGTCCGGGGGTCAGCCCCAGCATTTT
.,TRBJ2-1,TRBV4-1,.,CASSQTSGTSEQFF,TGCGCCAGCAGCCAAACCTCCGGGACAAGTGAGCAGTTCTTC
.,TRBJ2-7,TRBV12-3/TRBV12-4,.,CASTPQGGGLPEQYF,TGTGCCAGCACTCCGCAGGGAGGGGGGTTACCCGAGCAGTACTTC